This T cell receptor (beta chain) was recovered during a study of shared clonotypes between healthy human individuals. Across the study: Donors had three CD4 naive, three CD4 memory, two CD8 naive and one CD8 memory plate apiece.

Only one count was recorded for this clone. Its target is unknown. Replicate sorted-subset PCRs were loaded with around 0.2 ug DNA, 31,000 or so T cell genomes. Measured with immunoSEQ multiplex PCR; TCRdb has only the in-frame clones, and not every one. This repertoire shows some 700,000 clones, roughly 91% found once; its top ten account for 30% to 40%. CDR1 and CDR2 from the germline V gene are SGDLS and YYNGEE. This CDR3 region has 13 residues. The germline V and J ends were trimmed by 10 bases and 5 bases, with 16 bases remaining between them. Combining CD45RO+ cells with CCR7-negative CD45RA+ TemRA cells gave CD8 memory. Study findings and constraints: Sharing across four donors was highest in naive CD4 (around 5%) and lowest in memory CD8 (approximately 0.4%).

Sequencing was performed on memory CD8+ T cells from PBMCs. The subset is: CD45RO+ cells pooled with CCR7-negative TemRA cells. V usage is TRBV9 and J usage is TRBJ2-1; D uncertain. The source is a man younger than 30 in good health. Some clones in this sample may be carry-over from other donors' samples. The CDR3 here is CACSGGGDNEQFF. The CDR3 DNA reads as TGTGCCTGCTCAGGCGGTGGGGACAATGAGCAGTTCTTC.